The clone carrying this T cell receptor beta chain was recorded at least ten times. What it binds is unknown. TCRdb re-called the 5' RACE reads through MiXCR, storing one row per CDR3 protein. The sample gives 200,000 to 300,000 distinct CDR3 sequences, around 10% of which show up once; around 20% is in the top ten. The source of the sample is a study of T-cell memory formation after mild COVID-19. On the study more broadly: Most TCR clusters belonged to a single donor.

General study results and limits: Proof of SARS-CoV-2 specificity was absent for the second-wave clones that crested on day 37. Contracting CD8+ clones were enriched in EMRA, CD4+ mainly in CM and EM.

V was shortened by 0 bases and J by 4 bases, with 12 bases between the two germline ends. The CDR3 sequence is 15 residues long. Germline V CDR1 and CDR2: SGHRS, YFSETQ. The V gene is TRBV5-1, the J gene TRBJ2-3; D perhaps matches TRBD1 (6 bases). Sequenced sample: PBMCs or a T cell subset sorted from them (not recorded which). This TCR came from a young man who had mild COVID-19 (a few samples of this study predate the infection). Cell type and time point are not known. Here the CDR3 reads CASSLEGQHADTQYF. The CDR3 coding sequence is TGCGCCAGCAGCTTGGAGGGACAACACGCAGATACGCAGTATTTT.